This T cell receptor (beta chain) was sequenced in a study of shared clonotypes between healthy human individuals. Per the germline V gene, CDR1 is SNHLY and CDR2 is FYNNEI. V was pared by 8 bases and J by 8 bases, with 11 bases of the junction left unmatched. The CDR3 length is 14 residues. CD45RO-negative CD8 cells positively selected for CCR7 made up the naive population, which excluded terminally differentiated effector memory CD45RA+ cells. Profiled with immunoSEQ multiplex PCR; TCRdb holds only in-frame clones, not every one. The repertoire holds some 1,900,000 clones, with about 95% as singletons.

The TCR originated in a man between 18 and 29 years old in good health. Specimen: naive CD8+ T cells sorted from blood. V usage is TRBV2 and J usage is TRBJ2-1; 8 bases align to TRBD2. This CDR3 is CASFTSGRRDEQFF. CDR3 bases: TGTGCCAGCTTTACTAGCGGAAGAAGGGATGAGCAGTTCTTC.